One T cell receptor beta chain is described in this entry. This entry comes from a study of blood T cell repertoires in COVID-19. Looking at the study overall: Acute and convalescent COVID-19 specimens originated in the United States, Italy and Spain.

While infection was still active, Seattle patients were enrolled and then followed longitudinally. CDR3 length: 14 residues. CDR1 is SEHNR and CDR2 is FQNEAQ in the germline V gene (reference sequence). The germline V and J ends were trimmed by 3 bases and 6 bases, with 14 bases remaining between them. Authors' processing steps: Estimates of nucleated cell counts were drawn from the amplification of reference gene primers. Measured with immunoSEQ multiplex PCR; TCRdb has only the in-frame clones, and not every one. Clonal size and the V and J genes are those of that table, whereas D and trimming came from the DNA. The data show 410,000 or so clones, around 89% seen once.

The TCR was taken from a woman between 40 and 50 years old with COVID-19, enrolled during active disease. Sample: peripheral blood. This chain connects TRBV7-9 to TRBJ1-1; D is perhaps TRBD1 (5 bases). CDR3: CASSLGLLGAEAFF. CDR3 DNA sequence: TGTGCCAGCAGCTTGGGACTCCTTGGGGCTGAAGCTTTCTTT.